This T cell receptor beta chain was observed in a study of CD8 T cells in Susac syndrome. Random hexamers were used to reverse transcribe about 0.5 to 1 ug of RNA. In TCRdb, the immunoSEQ multiplex PCR reads were re-called with MiXCR into one record per CDR3 protein. The data show 160,000 or so distinct CDR3 sequences, less than 97% seen once. Included as multiple sclerosis controls were treatment-naive patients who had stable or active relapsing-remitting disease. This CDR3 has 14 residues. The V and J ends lost 1 base and 6 bases respectively, with 12 bases between them. Germline V lookup: CDR1 SGDLS, CDR2 YYNGEE.

The chain uses TRBV9 and TRBJ2-3, with D maybe TRBD1 (5 bases). Material for sequencing was CD8+ T cells from PBMCs. This clonotype originated in a human donor with multiple sclerosis. CDR3 sequence (DNA): TGTGCCAGCAGCGTAACAGGTCAGATGGATACGCAGTATTTT. Translation gives CASSVTGQMDTQYF.